The 31 T cell receptor beta chains in this list originate from one sample, sequenced in a study of blood T cell repertoires in COVID-19. TCRdb's table, derived via immunoSEQ multiplex PCR, lists solely in-frame clones and lacks some. The table shows fewer than 350,000 clones, with 88% occurring only once. The sample taken for sequencing was PBMCs or T cells enriched from blood (not recorded which). These receptors originate from a woman in her twenties or thirties who had recovered from COVID-19.

The rearrangement joins TRBV6-5 to TRBJ1-1, with D hard to call. The V gene's germline CDR1 is MNHEY and CDR2 SVGAGI. Trimming shortened V by 7 bases and J by 0 bases, and 15 bases separated the two germline ends. The CDR3 is 15 amino acids. The CDR3 coding sequence is TGTGCCAGCATGATCCCTCTCAGGATGAACACTGAAGCTTTCTTT. This encodes CASMIPLRMNTEAFF.

The gene calls are TRBV25-1 and TRBJ1-1; D is possibly TRBD1 (6 bases). V lost 3 bases to trimming and J lost 3 bases, with 11 bases between them. Germline lookup yields CDR1 MGHDK and CDR2 SYGVNS. The CDR3 is 14 amino acids. Here the CDR3 reads CASSDPKGDTEAFF. The CDR3 bases are TGTGCCAGCAGTGACCCAAAGGGGGACACTGAAGCTTTCTTT.

The chain links TRBV27 to TRBJ1-2; unclear D gene. Trimming pared 3 bases from V and 3 bases from J, leaving 8 bases between. The CDR3 runs to 13 residues. CDR1 is MNHEY, CDR2 SMNVEV, per germline (reference sequence). In nucleotides, the CDR3 is TGTGCCAGCAGTTTGGCACGGGACTATGGCTACACCTTC. This encodes CASSLARDYGYTF.

This clone was counted a single time. The chain employs TRBV27 and TRBJ2-3; 10 nucleotides match TRBD1. The CDR3 spans 17 residues. The V and J ends lost 7 bases and 5 bases, in that order; junction bases with no gene match: 15. The germline V gene encodes CDR1 MNHEY and CDR2 SMNVEV (reference sequence). CDR3 in amino acids: CASNPGRRQGAVDTQYF. The CDR3 DNA is TGTGCCAGCAACCCGGGGAGGAGACAGGGGGCGGTAGATACGCAGTATTTT.

This chain uses TRBV28 with TRBJ2-1; possible D gene TRBD1, 6 bases. Per the germline V gene, CDR1 is MDHEN and CDR2 is SYDVKM. The V end was cut by 2 bases, the J end by 2 bases, with 22 bases between. The CDR3 consists of 19 residues. DNA of the CDR3: TGTGCCAGCAGTTTAATGTTTAGGACAGTTCCGCGGACCTACAATGAGCAGTTCTTC. Its translation is CASSLMFRTVPRTYNEQFF. The full variable domain, completed using reference TRBV28 and TRBJ2-1, is DVKVTQSSRYLVKRTGEKVFLECVQDMDHENMFWYRQDPGLGLRLIYFSYDVKMKEKGDIPEGYSVSREKKERFSLILESASTNQTSMYLCASSLMFRTVPRTYNEQFFGPGTRLTVL.

The genes are TRBV20-1 and TRBJ1-5; no definite D call. CDR3 size: 13 residues. Trimming shortened V by 3 bases and J by 5 bases, and 11 bases separated the two germline ends. Germline loops: CDR1 DFQATT, CDR2 SNEGSKA (reference sequence). The CDR3 spells CSASYPPDQPQHF. Here the CDR3 DNA reads TGCAGTGCTAGTTACCCGCCAGATCAGCCCCAGCATTTT.

The chain links TRBV27 to TRBJ2-5; 8 positions agree with TRBD1. Germline assignment: CDR1 MNHEY and CDR2 SMNVEV (reference sequence). The CDR3 sequence is 16 residues long. V lost 4 bases, J lost 0 bases, and 7 bases stayed unmatched. As DNA, the CDR3 is TGTGCCAGCAGTTCCCTCACAGGGGGGCACCAAGAGACCCAGTACTTC. Protein product: CASSSLTGGHQETQYF.

The chain employs TRBV7-9 and TRBJ2-7; the match to TRBD2 covers 11 bases. V shed 4 bases and J 3 bases; nucleotides not matched to a gene: 5. This CDR3 is 15 amino acids long. Per germline, CDR1 SEHNR and CDR2 FQNEAQ (reference sequence). In DNA, the CDR3 is TGTGCCAGCAGCTCGCCTAGCGGGAGGAGCTACGAGCAGTACTTC. Protein: CASSSPSGRSYEQYF.

V is TRBV9 and J is TRBJ2-2, with 12 bases lining up with TRBD2. J lost 5 bases, V lost 4 bases, and 18 bases had no gene match. In germline, CDR1 is SGDLS, CDR2 YYNGEE. This CDR3 is built from 20 residues. The CDR3, as DNA: TGTGCCAGCAGCCCCTCCCGGCGGACTAGCGGGATTAGAGTGACCGGGGAGCTGTTTTTT. Translated, it gives CASSPSRRTSGIRVTGELFF.

The rearrangement links TRBV5-6 to TRBJ1-6, with 7 bases lining up with TRBD1. From germline, CDR1 is SGHDT and CDR2 YYEEEE. V lost 1 base, J lost 10 bases, and 5 bases stayed unmatched. There are 14 residues in the CDR3. This CDR3 is CASSLRGGGSPLHF. Here the CDR3 DNA reads TGTGCCAGCAGCTTGCGAGGGGGCGGATCACCCCTCCACTTT.

The chain combines TRBV19 with TRBJ1-1; 9 bases are a match to TRBD1. CDR1 is LNHDA and CDR2 is SQIVND in the germline V gene (reference sequence). The ends lost 4 bases at V and 3 bases at J; junction bases unmatched: 3. The CDR3 loop spans 14 amino acids. The CDR3 coding sequence is TGTGCCAGTAGTAGCGGACAGGGGTACACTGAAGCTTTCTTT. This encodes CASSSGQGYTEAFF.

The V gene is TRBV7-9, the J gene TRBJ2-1; perhaps TRBD2 as D (6 bases). The CDR3 is 15 amino acids. Germline-derived CDR1 and CDR2 are SEHNR and FQNEAQ (reference sequence). Trimming stripped 5 bases from V and 8 bases from J, with 19 bases between. CDR3 amino acids: CASSPLGARRDEQFF. The CDR3 nucleotides are TGTGCCAGCAGCCCACTAGGGGCTAGGAGGGATGAGCAGTTCTTC.

The chain has TRBV19 and TRBJ2-3; perhaps TRBD2 as D (7 bases). Germline loops: CDR1 LNHDA, CDR2 SQIVND (reference sequence). This CDR3 has 16 amino acids. Trimming pared 2 bases from V and 4 bases from J, leaving 16 bases between. The CDR3 sequence: CASSILGGLGPDTQYF. The CDR3 bases are TGTGCCAGTAGTATATTGGGGGGGCTCGGACCAGATACGCAGTATTTT.

V usage is TRBV2 and J usage is TRBJ2-7; the D gene is possibly TRBD1 (5 bases). This CDR3 contains 14 residues. Looked up from germline, CDR1 is SNHLY and CDR2 is FYNNEI. The ends were cut back, 2 bases at V and 2 bases at J, with 10 bases in the middle. CDR3 in DNA: TGTGCCAGCAGTGAAATAGGGGTCACCTACGAGCAGTACTTC. Translating it yields CASSEIGVTYEQYF.

The chain has TRBV19 and TRBJ1-5; 9 bases agree with TRBD1. The CDR3 is made up of 18 amino acids. Germline V gene lookup returns CDR1 LNHDA and CDR2 SQIVND (reference sequence). Trimming removed 2 bases from V and 0 bases from J; junction bases left unmatched: 8. CDR3 nucleotide sequence: TGTGCCAGTAGTATATGGAGGGGACAGGGTGGTAGCAATCAGCCCCAGCATTTT. Translated: CASSIWRGQGGSNQPQHF.

The chain links TRBV3-1 (or the pseudogene TRBV3-2) to TRBJ1-1, with D unresolved. CDR3 size: 14 residues. Germline V gene sequence: CDR1 LGHDT, CDR2 YNNKEL (reference sequence). Trimming stripped 3 bases from V and 5 bases from J, with 13 bases between. CDR3 sequence: CASSQGRGGTEAFF. CDR3 bases: TGTGCCAGCAGCCAGGGCAGAGGCGGGACTGAAGCTTTCTTT.

The chain has TRBV28 and TRBJ2-3; 14 nucleotides agree with TRBD2. The V gene end was trimmed by 4 bases and the J gene end by 3 bases; junction bases not matched to a gene: 3. This CDR3 is built from 16 residues. Germline V gene sequence: CDR1 MDHEN, CDR2 SYDVKM. In DNA form, the CDR3 reads TGTGCCAGCAGTTCCGGGACTAGCGGGAGTACAGATACGCAGTATTTT. It translates to CASSSGTSGSTDTQYF.

The rearrangement links TRBV29-1 to TRBJ1-2; the match to TRBD1 covers 7 bases. CDR1 SQVTM and CDR2 ANQGSEA come from the germline V gene. V lost 4 bases to trimming and J lost 13 bases; unmatched junction nucleotides: 12. CDR3 length: 12 amino acids. CDR3: CSVAVSTGPVTF. DNA for the CDR3: TGCAGCGTTGCCGTTTCGACAGGGCCAGTCACCTTC.

This clone appeared once. The chain joins TRBV5-8 to TRBJ2-7, with D maybe TRBD2 (6 bases). V dropped 4 bases and J dropped 3 bases, with 17 bases sitting between them. Germline V lookup: CDR1 SGHTS, CDR2 YDEGEE. There are 15 residues in the CDR3. CDR3 coding DNA: TGTGCCAGCAGCCGCGGAGGGCCGACTATCTACGAGCAGTACTTC. This gives the protein CASSRGGPTIYEQYF.

The rearrangement uses TRBV6-2 or TRBV6-3 and TRBJ1-1, with D hard to call. V lost 0 bases and J lost 5, with 22 bases in between. CDR3 length: 18 residues. The V gene's germline CDR1 is MNHEY and CDR2 SVGEGT. CDR3 amino acids: CASSYSIVDPNGGTEAFF. CDR3 nucleotides: TGTGCCAGCAGTTACTCGATTGTCGACCCCAATGGCGGGACTGAAGCTTTCTTT.

The V call is TRBV19, the J call TRBJ2-1; weak D call: TRBD2 (7 bases). V was cut by 3 bases and J by 7 bases, with 22 bases left in between. Germline V gene lookup returns CDR1 LNHDA and CDR2 SQIVND (reference sequence). The CDR3 runs 17 residues. CDR3 in amino acids: CASSILIGGGPENEQFF. Here the CDR3 DNA reads TGTGCCAGTAGTATTTTGATAGGGGGAGGGCCTGAGAATGAGCAGTTCTTC.

This chain joins TRBV29-1 and TRBJ1-5; TRBD1 matches 8 bases. The trim removed 6 bases at V and 2 bases at J, leaving 6 bases unmatched. CDR3 length: 14 amino acids. Germline assignment: CDR1 SQVTM and CDR2 ANQGSEA. CDR3 loop: CSVLQGGGNQPQHF. The CDR3 bases are TGCAGCGTCCTACAGGGGGGTGGCAATCAGCCCCAGCATTTT.

The rearrangement uses TRBV29-1 and TRBJ2-2; D remains ambiguous. The V end was cut by 4 bases, the J end by 0 bases, with 15 bases between. The germline V gene encodes CDR1 SQVTM and CDR2 ANQGSEA. The CDR3 runs to 16 residues. Here the CDR3 DNA reads TGCAGCGTTGTGAGTATTGAGCCTACGAACACCGGGGAGCTGTTTTTT. Amino acid sequence: CSVVSIEPTNTGELFF.

The chain employs TRBV29-1 and TRBJ2-1, with 7 bases identical to TRBD1. The germline CDR1 and CDR2 sequences are SQVTM and ANQGSEA. After removal of 4 bases from V and 3 bases from J, the junction contained 6 bases not matched to a gene. This CDR3 region has 14 residues. This chain's CDR3 is CSVALGTVYNEQFF. The CDR3 coding sequence is TGCAGCGTTGCTCTCGGGACAGTCTACAATGAGCAGTTCTTC.

V gene TRBV27 combines with J gene TRBJ1-2, with TRBD1 as a possible D gene (6 bases). V was clipped by 4 bases and J by 3 bases, with 12 bases between them. Germline CDR1 and CDR2: MNHEY and SMNVEV (reference sequence). The CDR3 has 14 residues. Here the CDR3 reads CASSYQGSDYGYTF. DNA of the CDR3: TGTGCCAGCAGTTATCAGGGGTCGGACTATGGCTACACCTTC.

The rearrangement joins TRBV11-3 to TRBJ1-1, with 8 positions matching TRBD1. The CDR3 is 15 amino acids. Looked up from germline, CDR1 is SGHNT and CDR2 is YENEEA. V lost 6 bases, J lost 5 bases, and 11 bases stayed unmatched. The CDR3 DNA reads as TGTGCCAGCAGTTTTCAGGGGGCGACGAAAACTGAAGCTTTCTTT. It translates to CASSFQGATKTEAFF.

The chain carries TRBV7-9 and TRBJ1-5; maybe TRBD1 (5 bases). The CDR3 consists of 15 residues. V was pared by 5 bases and J by 4 bases, with 15 bases between. CDR1 is SEHNR and CDR2 is FQNEAQ in the germline V gene (reference sequence). CDR3 sequence reads: CASSPTNGGNQPQHF. The CDR3 coding sequence is TGTGCCAGCAGCCCCACCAACGGGGGGAATCAGCCCCAGCATTTT.

The CDR3 region has the DNA TGTGCCAGTTCCCTTCCGGGACAGGGCATCACTGAAGCTTTCTTT. As protein: CASSLPGQGITEAFF. V and J are TRBV27 and TRBJ1-1, with 9 bases matching TRBD1. The CDR3 runs 15 residues. Unmatched junction bases numbered 12, after V lost 9 bases and J lost 4 bases. Germline lookup yields CDR1 MNHEY and CDR2 SMNVEV (reference sequence).

This chain connects TRBV30 to TRBJ1-2, with 10 bases lining up with TRBD1. Germline assignment: CDR1 GTSNPN and CDR2 SVGIG (reference sequence). V lost 8 bases to trimming and J lost 4 bases; unmatched junction nucleotides: 4. CDR3 length: 12 amino acids. This CDR3 reads CAGTGVSYGYTF. The DNA of the CDR3 is TGTGCCGGGACAGGGGTTTCCTATGGCTACACCTTC.

This clone is a singleton in its sample. The V gene is TRBV7-6, the J gene TRBJ1-1; TRBD1 matches at 7 bases. Germline V CDR1 and CDR2: SGHVS, FNYEAQ. The CDR3 is made up of 16 amino acids. Losses at the gene ends were 5 bases for V and 1 base for J; bases not matched to a gene: 10. The CDR3 nucleotides are TGTGCCAGCAGCCCCCTCCCAGGGGGGCAGAACACTGAAGCTTTCTTT. As protein: CASSPLPGGQNTEAFF.

This chain connects TRBV19 to TRBJ1-6; TRBD1 might be the D (5 bases). The CDR3 extends over 18 amino acids. Germline assignment: CDR1 LNHDA and CDR2 SQIVND (reference sequence). V lost 3 bases, J lost 7 bases, and 22 bases lay in between. CDR3 sequence: CASSIQSTPRVSNSPLHF. The CDR3 DNA is TGTGCCAGTAGTATCCAGTCAACTCCCAGGGTCTCAAATTCACCCCTCCACTTT.